Listed below are T cell receptor beta chains from one sample, sequenced in a study of cytomegalovirus exposure and HLA in healthy donors. Some clones are missing from TCRdb's copy, which holds only in-frame ones; the method was immunoSEQ multiplex PCR. The repertoire holds approximately 200,000 clones, with about four fifths as singletons. The source material was PBMCs. Every receptor here comes from a girl aged 10-17 years in good health and CMV-seropositive. CDR3s include the opening cysteine and the closing phenylalanine or tryptophan. The order of the fields is V gene, clone size, D gene, J gene, CDR3 DNA, CDR3 protein. D genes are given only for firm matches. Not every row has a clone size; where given, it reads once, few, many or a size class.

TRBV4-3,NA,NA,TRBJ2-6,TGCGCCAGCAGCCAAGTTTGGCAGGGTTCGTTGACCTCTGGGGCCAACGTCCTGACTTTC,CASSQVWQGSLTSGANVLTF
TRBV7-9,NA,NA,TRBJ2-2,TGTGCCAGCAGCTTAATCCCGACAGCCTACATCGGGGAGCTGTTTTTT,CASSLIPTAYIGELFF
TRBV27,once,NA,TRBJ2-7,TGTGCCAGCAGTTGGGGTCCGGGGGTGAACGAGCAGTACTTC,CASSWGPGVNEQYF
TRBV7-6,once,TRBD2,TRBJ2-7,TGTGCCCGCAGTCGTACACTAGCGGGGTTCCACGAGCAGTACTTC,CARSRTLAGFHEQYF
TRBV11-2,once,NA,TRBJ2-3,TGTGCCAGCAGCAGTCGTAGAGGAGATACGCAGTATTTT,CASSSRRGDTQYF
TRBV11-3,NA,NA,TRBJ2-1,TGTGCCAGCAGCTTAGATCAGGTGGGTGAGCAGTTCTTC,CASSLDQVGEQFF
TRBV6-6,NA,TRBD1,TRBJ2-3,TGTGCCAGCAGTTACTCCCGACAGGGGGAGGCGCAGTATTTT,CASSYSRQGEAQYF
TRBV18,few,TRBD1,TRBJ1-2,TGTGCCAGCTCACCACACAGGGACAGTGGCTACACCTTC,CASSPHRDSGYTF
TRBV10-2,NA,TRBD1,TRBJ2-1,TGCGCCAGTAGTGAACATAACAGGGGGGCCACCTACAATGAGCAGTTCTTC,CASSEHNRGATYNEQFF
TRBV6-1,NA,NA,TRBJ2-2,TGTGCCAGCAGTCCAGGCAGGGACACCGGGGAGCTGTTTTTT,CASSPGRDTGELFF
TRBV7-2,few,TRBD1,TRBJ1-6,TGTGCCAGCAGACGGGACAGGGATAGTAATTCACCCCTCCACTTT,CASRRDRDSNSPLHF
TRBV19,NA,TRBD2,TRBJ2-5,TGTGCCAGTAGCGGGAGGTTGTTAGAGACCCAGTACTTC,CASSGRLLETQYF
TRBV5-5,NA,NA,TRBJ2-2,TGTGCCAGCAGCCCCCGGGTGGGGGCCACCGGGGAGCTGTTTTTT,CASSPRVGATGELFF
TRBV7-9,NA,TRBD1,TRBJ1-6,TGTGCCAGCAGCTTAGGGGTGACAGGGAGGTATTCACCCCTCCACTTT,CASSLGVTGRYSPLHF
TRBV13,NA,TRBD2,TRBJ2-3,TGTGCCAGCAGCTTATACTTGGGCGGGGGGGCCACAGATACGCAGTATTTT,CASSLYLGGGATDTQYF
TRBV7-6,NA,NA,TRBJ2-7,TGTGCCAGCAGCCGCGGGGTTCAATCCTACGAGCAGTACTTC,CASSRGVQSYEQYF
TRBV4-3,NA,NA,TRBJ1-2,TGCGCCAGCAGCCAAGACAGGGGCTTCGGGCCCGATGGCTACACCTTC,CASSQDRGFGPDGYTF
TRBV6-5,NA,TRBD1,TRBJ1-3,TGTGCCAGCAGTCACAGGGGACCCGCTGGAAACACCATATATTTT,CASSHRGPAGNTIYF
TRBV6-5,NA,NA,TRBJ2-3,TGTGCCAGCTCCGGCCCCCTGGGCCCAGATACGCAGTATTTT,CASSGPLGPDTQYF
TRBV5-1,NA,NA,TRBJ1-5,TGCGCCAGCAGCTTGGCTGGCGGGAACCAGCCCCAGCATTTT,CASSLAGGNQPQHF
TRBV10-1,NA,TRBD2,TRBJ2-7,TGCGCCAGCAGCCCGGGAGGTAGGGAATACGAGCAGTACTTC,CASSPGGREYEQYF
TRBV7-6,NA,NA,TRBJ1-6,TGTGCCAGCAGCTTAGCGCCCGGTGAGGCGGTTTCACCCCTCCACTTT,CASSLAPGEAVSPLHF
TRBV28,NA,NA,TRBJ1-2,TGTGCCAGCAGTCCGGACAATAACTATGGCTACACCTTC,CASSPDNNYGYTF
TRBV27,NA,TRBD1,TRBJ1-1,TGTGCCAGCAGTGCAAGGACAGGGCGAACTGAAGCTTTCTTT,CASSARTGRTEAFF
TRBV7-9,NA,NA,TRBJ2-3,TGTGCCAGCAGCTCCCTGGGCCCAGATACGCAGTATTTT,CASSSLGPDTQYF
TRBV2,NA,NA,TRBJ1-1,TGTGCCAGCAGTGAAGCGCGTCGGGGGGCTGGGTACACTGAAGCTTTCTTT,CASSEARRGAGYTEAFF
TRBV5-6,NA,NA,TRBJ2-2,TGTGCCAGCACTGGGGGCCCTAACACCGGGGAGCTGTTTTTT,CASTGGPNTGELFF
TRBV4-3,NA,TRBD2,TRBJ2-7,TGCGCCAGCAGCCAAGGATCAGGACTAGCGGGCTCCTACGAGCAGTACTTC,CASSQGSGLAGSYEQYF
TRBV6-5,NA,NA,TRBJ1-5,TGTGCCAGCAGTTACTCGAGGAGCGCTCCCGGTCAGCCCCAGCATTTT,CASSYSRSAPGQPQHF
TRBV7-2,NA,TRBD2,TRBJ2-7,TGTGCCAGCAGCGAGCGGGGCGCGCGTGTTGGCGAGCAGTACTTC,CASSERGARVGEQYF
TRBV27,NA,TRBD2,TRBJ2-1,TGTGCCAGCAACCGAATGCCGAAGACTAGCGGCGATTACAATGAGCAGTTCTTC,CASNRMPKTSGDYNEQFF
TRBV10-2,NA,NA,TRBJ2-3,TGCGCCAGCAGTGAGGCAGGGCCGCAGTATTTT,CASSEAGPQYF
TRBV7-9,NA,TRBD2,TRBJ2-1,TGTGCCAGCAGCTTGAAAGGACTAGCGGGGGGATATTACAATGAGCAGTTCTTC,CASSLKGLAGGYYNEQFF
TRBV5-6,NA,NA,TRBJ1-6,TGTGCCAGCAGCTTTGTCCGGAGCTCCTATAATTCACCCCTCCACTTT,CASSFVRSSYNSPLHF
TRBV7-2,NA,NA,TRBJ2-2,TGTGCCAGCAGCTTAGCGCCGGGGGCGAACACCGGGGAGCTGTTTTTT,CASSLAPGANTGELFF
TRBV10-2,NA,TRBD1,TRBJ1-3,TGCGCCAGCAGCCAACAGGGGGCAAGGAACGGAAACACCATATATTTT,CASSQQGARNGNTIYF
TRBV6-6,few,TRBD1,TRBJ1-5,TGTGCCAGCAGTTGGGGACAGGGGAGCAATCAGCCCCAGCATTTT,CASSWGQGSNQPQHF
TRBV7-2,NA,TRBD1,TRBJ1-5,TGTGCCAGCAGAACAGGGGGCGGGCCCCAGCATTTT,CASRTGGGPQHF
TRBV30,NA,TRBD1,TRBJ1-1,TGTGCCTGCTCCGAAGGGACAGGCGGGGATGAAGCTTTCTTT,CACSEGTGGDEAFF
TRBV11-3,NA,TRBD2,TRBJ2-3,TGTGCCAGCAGCTTAGTAGGTAGCGGGGGCCCAATGGGGGCGCAGTATTTT,CASSLVGSGGPMGAQYF
TRBV4-2,NA,NA,TRBJ2-2,TGTGCCAGCAGCCAGGTCGGCGGGGCCTCGAACACCGGGGAGCTGTTTTTT,CASSQVGGASNTGELFF
TRBV5-1,NA,TRBD2,TRBJ2-7,TGCGCCAGCAGCTATAGCGGGGGGTACTACGAGCAGTACTTC,CASSYSGGYYEQYF
TRBV29-1,NA,TRBD1,TRBJ2-3,TGCAGCGCTAGACAGGGTGTGGCAGATACGCAGTATTTT,CSARQGVADTQYF
TRBV7-9,NA,NA,TRBJ2-7,TGTGCCAGCAGCTTAGTAGCCAAGACAGGTTTTCTGGGCGAGCAGTACTTC,CASSLVAKTGFLGEQYF